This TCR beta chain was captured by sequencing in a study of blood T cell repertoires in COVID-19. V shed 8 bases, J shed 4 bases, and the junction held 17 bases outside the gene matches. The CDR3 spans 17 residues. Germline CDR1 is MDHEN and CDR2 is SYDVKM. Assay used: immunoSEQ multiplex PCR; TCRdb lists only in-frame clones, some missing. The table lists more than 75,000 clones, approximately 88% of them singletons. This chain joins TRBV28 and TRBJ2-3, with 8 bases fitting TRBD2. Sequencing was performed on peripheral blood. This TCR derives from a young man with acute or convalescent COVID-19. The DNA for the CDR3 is TGTGCCAGCCCCCCGGGACTAGATTTTGCGGGCGCAGATACGCAGTATTTT. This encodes CASPPGLDFAGADTQYF.